This TCR beta chain was found in a study of T cell clonality in common variable immunodeficiency. Germline CDR1 GTSNPN, CDR2 SVGIG (reference sequence). This CDR3 region has 14 residues. V shed 2 bases, J shed 4 bases, and the junction held 5 bases outside the gene matches. Profiled with immunoSEQ multiplex PCR; TCRdb holds only in-frame clones, not every one. Recorded here are some 32,000 clones, none singletons. In its sample, this clone was seen many times. The read falls 3 residues short of the CDR3 end, and the missing part is taken from the germline J gene. The source of this sequence is a person between 18 and 69 years old in good health. The chain recombines TRBV30 with TRBJ1-5, with 7 nucleotides matching TRBD1. Sequencing input: peripheral blood mononuclear cells. The CDR3 is CAWSSGGGNQPQHF. CDR3 bases read: TGTGCCTGGAGTTCAGGGGGAGGAAATCAGCCC.